This TCR beta chain was profiled in a study of blood T cell repertoires in COVID-19. Overall study: Sources were T cells, B-cell-depleted T cells, or PBMCs; the material itself was cDNA or gDNA.

V shed 6 bases, J shed 1 base, and the junction held 2 bases outside the gene matches. There are 13 residues in the CDR3. Germline V gives CDR1 SGHRS, CDR2 YFSETQ. To note about this clone: At the DNA level, this CDR3 is encoded by other sequences in the same sample as well.

The assay was immunoSEQ multiplex PCR, and TCRdb's table has in-frame clones only and misses some. The profile shows about 310,000 clones, over 80% of them singletons. The sample comprised PBMCs or T cells enriched from blood (not recorded which). V usage is TRBV5-1 and J usage is TRBJ1-1, with 8 bases identical to TRBD1. This sequence was found in a woman aged 18-30 years who had recovered from COVID-19. The CDR3 loop is CASTGQGNTEAFF. DNA of the CDR3: TGCGCCAGCACAGGACAGGGGAACACTGAAGCTTTCTTT.